This is a list of T cell receptor beta chains from one sample in a study of blood T cells in healthy people across ages. Each CDR3 protein is one row after TCRdb ran MiXCR on the 5' RACE reads. Of about 1,800,000 distinct CDR3 sequences listed, under 30% are singletons. Specimen: blood. All receptors come from a woman aged 25 to 45 in good health. CDR3s include the opening cysteine and the closing phenylalanine or tryptophan. D genes are given only for firm matches. Clone size appears in some rows only: once, few, many, or a class for an expanded clone.

length | D | size | J | V | CDR3 | DNA
14 | NA | NA | TRBJ2-3 | TRBV18 | CASSRGGYTDTQYF | TGTGCCAGCTCACGAGGGGGTTACACCGATACGCAGTATTTT
14 | NA | NA | TRBJ1-1 | TRBV29-1 | CSVVTSGRGTEAFF | TGCAGCGTTGTTACGTCGGGCAGGGGCACTGAAGCTTTCTTT
18 | TRBD2 | NA | TRBJ2-5 | TRBV20-1 | CSARAGTSEGILQEAQYF | TGCAGTGCTAGAGCCGGGACTAGCGAAGGTATTCTTCAAGAGGCCCAGTACTTC
13 | NA | NA | TRBJ2-3 | TRBV7-2 | CASSDQRGDTRYF | TGTGCCAGCAGCGACCAGAGGGGAGATACGCGGTATTTT
15 | NA | few | TRBJ2-1 | TRBV24-1 | CATSDTSMGGYEQFF | TGTGCCACCAGTGACACGAGCATGGGTGGGTATGAGCAGTTCTTC
15 | NA | NA | TRBJ2-5 | TRBV27 | CASSPGTSVWETQYF | TGTGCCAGCAGTCCAGGGACGTCGGTTTGGGAGACCCAGTACTTC
15 | TRBD2 | NA | TRBJ2-3 | TRBV20-1 | CSAISGREGRDTQYF | TGCAGTGCTATAAGCGGGAGGGAAGGTAGAGATACGCAGTATTTT
15 | NA | NA | TRBJ2-3 | TRBV20-1 | CSARQGTGGTDTQYF | TGCAGTGCTAGACAAGGTACCGGGGGCACAGATACGCAGTATTTT
15 | TRBD1 | few | TRBJ1-6 | TRBV12-3/TRBV12-4 | CASSPDRDYNSPLHF | TGTGCCAGCAGCCCAGACAGGGACTATAATTCACCCCTCCACTTT
13 | NA | few | TRBJ2-1 | TRBV20-1 | CSANPPGSDEQFF | TGCAGTGCTAACCCCCCAGGGTCGGATGAGCAGTTCTTC
14 | NA | many | TRBJ2-5 | TRBV29-1 | CSVRETASLGTQYF | TGCAGCGTCCGAGAGACAGCATCCTTGGGGACCCAGTACTTC
15 | NA | few | TRBJ1-6 | TRBV12-5 | CASGRLDSRNSPLHF | TGTGCTAGTGGTCGTCTCGACAGTCGGAATTCACCCCTCCACTTT
14 | NA | NA | TRBJ2-7 | TRBV3-1 | CASSQDEAAYEQYF | TGTGCCAGCAGCCAAGACGAGGCAGCCTACGAGCAGTACTTC
16 | NA | few | TRBJ2-3 | TRBV15 | CATSRRLGGHTDTQYF | TGTGCCACCAGCAGGCGGCTGGGGGGACACACAGATACGCAGTATTTT
14 | NA | few | TRBJ2-3 | TRBV3-1 | CASSQDRLSDTQYF | TGTGCCAGCAGCCAAGATCGCCTGTCAGATACGCAGTATTTT
16 | NA | few | TRBJ1-4 | TRBV11-2 | CASSLSRGPVNEKLFF | TGTGCCAGCAGCTTAAGCCGGGGGCCCGTTAATGAAAAACTGTTTTTT
15 | NA | few | TRBJ1-1 | TRBV5-5 | CASSAWSAGNTEAFF | TGTGCCAGCAGCGCCTGGTCCGCGGGGAACACTGAAGCTTTCTTT
19 | TRBD2 | many | TRBJ2-1 | TRBV7-2 | CASSFIGALAGGPYNEQFF | TGTGCCAGCAGCTTTATCGGGGCTCTAGCGGGGGGGCCCTACAATGAGCAGTTCTTC
13 | NA | NA | TRBJ2-7 | TRBV7-9 | CANSEMARYEQYF | TGTGCCAACAGCGAGATGGCCAGATACGAGCAGTACTTC
14 | TRBD1 | NA | TRBJ2-1 | TRBV29-1 | CSVVRDRAFNEQFF | TGCAGCGTGGTGCGGGACAGGGCTTTCAATGAGCAGTTCTTC
16 | NA | NA | TRBJ1-1 | TRBV5-1 | CASSSDPGSGSTEAFF | TGCGCCAGCAGCTCGGATCCGGGGTCGGGGTCCACTGAAGCTTTCTTT
15 | NA | NA | TRBJ1-5 | TRBV15 | CATSRDRGSGQPQHF | TGTGCCACCAGCAGAGATCGGGGGAGCGGTCAGCCCCAGCATTTT
17 | TRBD2 | NA | TRBJ2-5 | TRBV11-2 | CASSAPGLAGGPRSQYF | TGTGCCAGCAGCGCGCCGGGACTAGCGGGGGGCCCACGGTCCCAGTACTTC
14 | TRBD2 | NA | TRBJ2-3 | TRBV25-1 | CASTGLASTDTQYF | TGTGCCAGCACCGGACTAGCCTCCACAGATACGCAGTATTTT
15 | NA | many | TRBJ2-6 | TRBV4-3 | CASSRQRSGANVLTF | TGCGCCAGCAGCCGTCAACGGTCTGGGGCCAACGTCCTGACTTTC
13 | NA | many | TRBJ2-7 | TRBV10-3 | CAIRTSLGYEQYF | TGTGCCATCAGGACTTCCCTGGGGTACGAGCAGTACTTC
13 | TRBD2 | many | TRBJ2-3 | TRBV29-1 | CSAHRTSGDTQYF | TGCAGCGCACATCGGACTAGCGGGGATACGCAGTATTTT
16 | TRBD2 | few | TRBJ2-5 | TRBV12-3/TRBV12-4 | CASRVLAGGYQETQYF | TGTGCCAGCAGGGTCCTAGCGGGAGGTTACCAAGAGACCCAGTACTTC
15 | NA | NA | TRBJ1-4 | TRBV11-2 | CASSALRAGGEKLFF | TGTGCCAGCAGCGCACTCAGGGCCGGAGGGGAAAAACTGTTTTTT
11 | NA | NA | TRBJ1-2 | TRBV30 | CACELNYGYTF | TGTGCCTGTGAACTAAACTATGGCTACACCTTC
13 | NA | many | TRBJ2-4 | TRBV7-9 | CASRPPTVNIQYF | TGTGCCAGCAGGCCACCTACAGTGAACATTCAGTACTTC
15 | TRBD1 | NA | TRBJ2-2 | TRBV7-7 | CASSSLQGRSGELFF | TGTGCCAGCAGCTCCCTACAGGGGAGATCCGGGGAGCTGTTTTTT
16 | NA | few | TRBJ2-1 | TRBV7-3 | CASSEEAGSSYNEQFF | TGTGCCAGCAGCGAGGAGGCGGGGAGCTCCTACAATGAGCAGTTCTTC
14 | TRBD1 | many | TRBJ2-7 | TRBV29-1 | CSVEMGDRAYEQYF | TGCAGCGTTGAAATGGGGGACAGGGCTTACGAGCAGTACTTC
15 | NA | NA | TRBJ2-6 | TRBV7-3 | CASSHARDGANVLTF | TGTGCCAGCAGCCACGCTCGGGATGGGGCCAACGTCCTGACTTTC
18 | TRBD1 | NA | TRBJ2-6 | TRBV12-3/TRBV12-4 | CATAPTGQGPSGANVLTF | TGTGCCACCGCTCCCACGGGACAGGGCCCCTCTGGGGCCAACGTCCTGACTTTC
17 | TRBD2 | NA | TRBJ2-2 | TRBV9 | CASSPKLAPTNTGELFF | TGTGCCAGCAGCCCGAAACTAGCGCCTACGAACACCGGAGAGCTGTTTTTT
13 | TRBD2 | NA | TRBJ2-1 | TRBV20-1 | CSALAGGINEQFF | TGCAGTGCCCTAGCGGGGGGTATCAATGAGCAGTTCTTC
13 | NA | many | TRBJ2-5 | TRBV7-9 | CASSLEAGETQYF | TGTGCCAGCAGCTTAGAGGCCGGCGAGACCCAGTACTTC
18 | TRBD1 | NA | TRBJ2-7 | TRBV10-3 | CAISEFGPSRTGASEQYF | TGTGCCATCAGTGAGTTTGGCCCGTCCCGGACAGGCGCGAGCGAGCAGTACTTC
10 | NA | NA | TRBJ2-7 | TRBV29-1 | CSVLDDEQYF | TGCAGCGTTTTGGACGATGAGCAGTACTTC
13 | NA | NA | TRBJ1-1 | TRBV20-1 | CSARGRDWTEAFF | TGCAGTGCTAGAGGCAGGGATTGGACTGAAGCTTTCTTT
18 | NA | many | TRBJ2-1 | TRBV15 | CATSRDYFSQPSYNEQFF | TGTGCCACCAGCAGAGATTACTTCTCGCAGCCCTCCTACAATGAGCAGTTCTTC
14 | TRBD2 | NA | TRBJ2-7 | TRBV10-3 | CAIMGSGPTYEQYF | TGTGCCATCATGGGTAGCGGGCCTACCTACGAGCAGTACTTC
11 | NA | few | TRBJ1-2 | TRBV29-1 | CSQWGVYGYTF | TGCAGTCAGTGGGGCGTCTATGGCTACACCTTC
17 | TRBD1 | NA | TRBJ2-5 | TRBV5-5 | CAGSRQGDHTTVETQYF | TGTGCCGGCAGCCGACAGGGGGACCACACCACGGTCGAGACCCAGTACTTC
17 | NA | NA | TRBJ2-4 | TRBV18 | CASSPTRQRLAKNIQYF | TGTGCCAGCTCACCCACCCGACAGCGGCTGGCCAAAAACATTCAGTACTTC
14 | NA | NA | TRBJ2-1 | TRBV9 | CASSPQPGWGEQFF | TGTGCCAGCAGCCCCCAACCGGGCTGGGGAGAGCAGTTCTTC
14 | NA | few | TRBJ2-7 | TRBV5-1 | CASSLVAGANEQYF | TGCGCCAGCAGCTTGGTGGCAGGGGCCAACGAGCAGTACTTC
14 | TRBD1 | NA | TRBJ1-4 | TRBV6-5 | CASKSTGANEKLFF | TGTGCCAGCAAATCGACAGGGGCTAATGAAAAACTGTTTTTT
15 | TRBD1 | many | TRBJ2-7 | TRBV11-2 | CASSFQGASSYEQYF | TGTGCCAGCAGCTTCCAGGGGGCGTCTTCTTACGAGCAGTACTTC
12 | NA | many | TRBJ2-5 | TRBV12-3/TRBV12-4 | CASSVTGETQYF | TGTGCCAGCAGTGTTACAGGGGAGACCCAGTACTTC
12 | NA | few | TRBJ2-4 | TRBV7-2 | CASSLEGATKYF | TGTGCCAGCAGCTTAGAAGGGGCGACTAAGTACTTC
15 | NA | NA | TRBJ2-1 | TRBV28 | CASREIGSSYNEQFF | TGTGCCAGCCGCGAGATCGGTAGCTCCTACAATGAGCAGTTCTTC
12 | NA | NA | TRBJ1-5 | TRBV2 | CASSPELQPQHF | TGTGCCAGCAGTCCAGAGTTACAGCCCCAGCATTTT